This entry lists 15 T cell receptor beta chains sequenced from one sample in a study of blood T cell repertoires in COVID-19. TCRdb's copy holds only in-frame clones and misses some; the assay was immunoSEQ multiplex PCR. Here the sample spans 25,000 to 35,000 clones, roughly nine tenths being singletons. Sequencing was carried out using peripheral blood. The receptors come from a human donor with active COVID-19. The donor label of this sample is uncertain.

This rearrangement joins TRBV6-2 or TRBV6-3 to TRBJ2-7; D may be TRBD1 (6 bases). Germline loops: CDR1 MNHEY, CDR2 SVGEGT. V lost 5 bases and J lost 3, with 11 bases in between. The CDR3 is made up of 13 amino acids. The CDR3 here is CASSAQGVYEQYF. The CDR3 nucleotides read TGTGCCAGCAGTGCACAGGGAGTCTACGAGCAGTACTTC.

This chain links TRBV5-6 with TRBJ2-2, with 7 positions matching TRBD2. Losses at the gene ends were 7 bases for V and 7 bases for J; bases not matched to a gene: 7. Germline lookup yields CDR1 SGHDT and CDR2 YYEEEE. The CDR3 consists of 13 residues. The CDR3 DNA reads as TGTGCCAGCGTTTCCGGGGGGATCGGGGAGCTGTTTTTT. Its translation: CASVSGGIGELFF.

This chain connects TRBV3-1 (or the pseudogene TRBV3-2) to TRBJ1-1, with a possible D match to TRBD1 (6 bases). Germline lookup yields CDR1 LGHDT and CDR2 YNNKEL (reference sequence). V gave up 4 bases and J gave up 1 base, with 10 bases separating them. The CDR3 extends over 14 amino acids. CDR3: CASSPARGNTEAFF. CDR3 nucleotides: TGTGCCAGCAGCCCAGCCAGGGGGAACACTGAAGCTTTCTTT.

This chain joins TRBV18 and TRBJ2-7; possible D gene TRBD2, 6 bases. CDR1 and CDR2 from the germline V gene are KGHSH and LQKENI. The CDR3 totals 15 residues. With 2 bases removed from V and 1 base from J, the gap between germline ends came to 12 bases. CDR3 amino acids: CASSPSPGESYEQYF. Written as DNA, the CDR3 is TGTGCCAGCTCACCATCTCCGGGGGAGTCCTACGAGCAGTACTTC.

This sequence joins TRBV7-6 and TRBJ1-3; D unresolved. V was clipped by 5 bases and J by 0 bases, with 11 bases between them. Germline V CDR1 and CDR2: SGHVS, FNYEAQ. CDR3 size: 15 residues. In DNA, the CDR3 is TGTGCCAGCAGCCAAGAGGCCCCCTCTGGAAACACCATATATTTT. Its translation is CASSQEAPSGNTIYF.

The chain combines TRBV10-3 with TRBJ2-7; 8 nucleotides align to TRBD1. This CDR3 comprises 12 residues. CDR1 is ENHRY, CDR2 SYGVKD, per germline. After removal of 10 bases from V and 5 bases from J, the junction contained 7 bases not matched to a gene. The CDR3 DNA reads TGTGCCAACGGACAGGGAAGTCACGAGCAGTACTTC. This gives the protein CANGQGSHEQYF.

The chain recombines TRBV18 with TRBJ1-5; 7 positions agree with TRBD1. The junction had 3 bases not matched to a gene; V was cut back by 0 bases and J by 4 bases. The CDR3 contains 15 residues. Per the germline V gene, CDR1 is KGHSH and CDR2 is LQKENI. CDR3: CASSPPGQLNQPQHF. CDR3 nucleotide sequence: TGTGCCAGCTCACCACCGGGACAGTTGAATCAGCCCCAGCATTTT.

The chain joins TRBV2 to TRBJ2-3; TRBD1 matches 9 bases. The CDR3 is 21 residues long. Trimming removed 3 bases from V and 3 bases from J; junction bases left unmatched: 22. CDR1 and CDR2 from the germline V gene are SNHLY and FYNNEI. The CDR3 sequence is CASSDPGTGNSLYVDTDTQYF. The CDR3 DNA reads TGTGCCAGCAGTGACCCCGGGACAGGGAATTCCCTATATGTGGATACAGATACGCAGTATTTT.

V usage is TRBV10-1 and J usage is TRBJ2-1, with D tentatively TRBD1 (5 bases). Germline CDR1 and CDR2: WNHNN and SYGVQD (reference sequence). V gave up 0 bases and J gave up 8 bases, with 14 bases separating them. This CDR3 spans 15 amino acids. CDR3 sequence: CASSESQGVTDEQFF. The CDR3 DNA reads TGCGCCAGCAGTGAGTCCCAGGGCGTCACGGATGAGCAGTTCTTC.

For the CDR3, the DNA is TGTGCCAGCTCACGACTCAGCCCAGAAGCAGATACGCAGTATTTT. Protein: CASSRLSPEADTQYF. This chain links TRBV18 with TRBJ2-3, with D unclear. This CDR3 is built from 15 residues. CDR1 is KGHSH, CDR2 LQKENI, per germline. Trimming took off 4 bases at V and 4 bases at J, with 15 bases between the two ends.

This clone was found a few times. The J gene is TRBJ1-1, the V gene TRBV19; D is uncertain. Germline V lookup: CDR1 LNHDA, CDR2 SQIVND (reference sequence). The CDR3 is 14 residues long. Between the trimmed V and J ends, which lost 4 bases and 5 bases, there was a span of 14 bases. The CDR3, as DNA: TGTGCCAGTAGTACGTTTACCCAGGTGACTGAAGCTTTCTTT. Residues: CASSTFTQVTEAFF.

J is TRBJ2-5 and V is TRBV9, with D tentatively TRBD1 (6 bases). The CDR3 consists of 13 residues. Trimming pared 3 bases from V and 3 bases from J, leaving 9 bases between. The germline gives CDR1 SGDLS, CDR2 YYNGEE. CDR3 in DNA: TGTGCCAGCAGCGGAAGGGACAAAGAGACCCAGTACTTC. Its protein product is CASSGRDKETQYF.

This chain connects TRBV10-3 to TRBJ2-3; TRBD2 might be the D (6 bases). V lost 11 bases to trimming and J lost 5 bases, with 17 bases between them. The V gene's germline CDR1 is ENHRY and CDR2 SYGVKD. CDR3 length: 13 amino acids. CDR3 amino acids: CAVGSSPGDTQYF. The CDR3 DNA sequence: TGTGCCGTCGGGAGCTCCCCCGGAGATACGCAGTATTTT.

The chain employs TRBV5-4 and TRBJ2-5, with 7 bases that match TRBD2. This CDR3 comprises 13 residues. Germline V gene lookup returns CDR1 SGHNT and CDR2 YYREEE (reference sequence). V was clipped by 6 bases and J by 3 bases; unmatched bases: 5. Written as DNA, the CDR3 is TGTGCCAGCAACCCCCGGGGGGAAGAGACCCAGTACTTC. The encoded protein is CASNPRGEETQYF.

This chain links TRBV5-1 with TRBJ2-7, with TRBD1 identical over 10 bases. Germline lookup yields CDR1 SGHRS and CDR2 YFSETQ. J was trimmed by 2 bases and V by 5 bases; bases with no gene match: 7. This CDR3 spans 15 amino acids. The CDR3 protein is CASRPGTGVAYEQYF. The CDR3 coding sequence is TGCGCCAGCAGACCCGGGACAGGGGTAGCCTACGAGCAGTACTTC.